This T cell receptor (beta chain) comes out of a study of Ad26.COV2.S vaccination and SARS-CoV-2 variants. Study-wide background: In the study, Ad26.COV2.S was injected intramuscularly once, or twice 56 days apart.

To note about this clone: The antigen is not known.

Treatment here: about 20 received Ad26.COV2.S at low or high dose, single or two shots; about 5 received placebo; per-sample allocation not given. All samples were drawn on day 63, counting from the first vaccine or placebo injection. Donor was an adult aged 18-55 years in Boston. Here immunoSEQ multiplex PCR was the method, and the copy in TCRdb shows in-frame clones only, minus some. The sample contains 300,000 to 500,000 clones, about 88% of which appear only once. Study-wide results and limits: Marked by substantial breadth, spike-specific CD8+ and CD4+ T cell responses were reportedly seen after vaccination. Vaccine recipients and placebo recipients showed similar non-spike TCR breadth.

This clonotype was sampled from a person between 18 and 65 years old who received the Ad26.COV2.S COVID-19 vaccine or a placebo. The material was peripheral blood, obtained in a trial of Ad26.COV2.S vaccine versus placebo.

The chain's CDR3 is CASSLAPGQGYGYTF. The DNA of the CDR3 is TGTGCCAGCAGCTTAGCCCCGGGACAGGGCTATGGCTACACCTTC. This chain links TRBV7-6 with TRBJ1-2; 9 nucleotides agree with TRBD1. The CDR3 is 15 amino acids. V was pared by 0 bases and J by 4 bases, with 3 bases of the junction left unmatched. In germline, CDR1 is SGHVS, CDR2 FNYEAQ.